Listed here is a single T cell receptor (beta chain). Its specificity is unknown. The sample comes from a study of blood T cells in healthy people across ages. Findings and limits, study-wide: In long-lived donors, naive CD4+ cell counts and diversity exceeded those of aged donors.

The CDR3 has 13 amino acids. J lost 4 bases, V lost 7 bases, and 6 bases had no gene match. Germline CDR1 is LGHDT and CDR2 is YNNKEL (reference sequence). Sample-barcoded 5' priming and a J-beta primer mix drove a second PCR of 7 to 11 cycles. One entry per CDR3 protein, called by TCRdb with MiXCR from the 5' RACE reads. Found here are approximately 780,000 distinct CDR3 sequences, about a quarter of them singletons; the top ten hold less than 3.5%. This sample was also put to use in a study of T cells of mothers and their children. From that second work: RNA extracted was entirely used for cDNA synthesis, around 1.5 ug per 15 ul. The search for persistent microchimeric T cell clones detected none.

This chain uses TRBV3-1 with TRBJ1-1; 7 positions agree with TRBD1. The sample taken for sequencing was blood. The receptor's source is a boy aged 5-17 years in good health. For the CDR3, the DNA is TGTGCCAGCAAGCAGGCAGGGGGCACTGAAGCTTTCTTT. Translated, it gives CASKQAGGTEAFF.